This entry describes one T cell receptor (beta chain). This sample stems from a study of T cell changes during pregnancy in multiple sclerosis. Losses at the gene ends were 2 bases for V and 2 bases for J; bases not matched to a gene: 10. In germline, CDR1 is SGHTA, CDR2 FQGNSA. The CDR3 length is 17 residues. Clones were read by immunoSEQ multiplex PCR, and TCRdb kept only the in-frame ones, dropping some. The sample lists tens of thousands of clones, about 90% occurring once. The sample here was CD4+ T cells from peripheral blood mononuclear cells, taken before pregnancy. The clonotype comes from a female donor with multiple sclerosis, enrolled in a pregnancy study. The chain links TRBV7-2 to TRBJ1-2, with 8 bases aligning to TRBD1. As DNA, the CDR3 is TGTGCCAGCAGCTTACCCTTTCAGGGGGCCAGAAACTATGGCTACACCTTC. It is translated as CASSLPFQGARNYGYTF.